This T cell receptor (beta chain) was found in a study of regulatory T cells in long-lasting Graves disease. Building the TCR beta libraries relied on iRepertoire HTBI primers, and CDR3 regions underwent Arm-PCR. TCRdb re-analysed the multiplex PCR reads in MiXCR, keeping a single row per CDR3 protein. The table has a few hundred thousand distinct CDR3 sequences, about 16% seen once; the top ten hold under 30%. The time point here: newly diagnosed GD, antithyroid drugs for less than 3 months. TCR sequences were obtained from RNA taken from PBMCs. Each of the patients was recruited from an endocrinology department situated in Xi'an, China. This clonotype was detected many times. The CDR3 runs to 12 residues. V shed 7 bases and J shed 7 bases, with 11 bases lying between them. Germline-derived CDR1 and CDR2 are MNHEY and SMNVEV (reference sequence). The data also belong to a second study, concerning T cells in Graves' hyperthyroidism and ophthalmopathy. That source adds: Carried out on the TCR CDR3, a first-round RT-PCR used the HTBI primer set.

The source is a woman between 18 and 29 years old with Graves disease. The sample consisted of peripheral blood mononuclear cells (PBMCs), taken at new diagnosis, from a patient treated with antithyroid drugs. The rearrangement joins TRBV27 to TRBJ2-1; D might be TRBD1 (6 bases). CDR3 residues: CASTSGQNEQFF. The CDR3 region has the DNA TGTGCCAGCACTTCCGGACAGAATGAGCAGTTCTTC.